These 7 T cell receptor beta chains came from one sample sequenced in a study of molecular identifiers for immune sequencing clone quantification. One entry per CDR3 protein, called by TCRdb with MiXCR from the PCR reads. The sample lists nearly 650,000 distinct CDR3 sequences, around 25% occurring once. The sample taken for sequencing was naive CD8+ T cells from blood, with Jurkat cell RNA spiked in. Subset denoted: FACS-sorted CD8+CD4-CCR7+CD45RA+ naive T cells. Receptors were obtained from a human donor in good health. Some libraries in this study had Jurkat cell RNA spiked in.

The chain links TRBV6-5 to TRBJ1-1; D ambiguous. CDR3 length: 15 amino acids. Trimming left V 0 bases short and J 1 base short, with 9 bases between. Germline loops: CDR1 MNHEY, CDR2 SVGAGI. CDR3 amino acids: CASSYSSNQNTEAFF. The CDR3 DNA follows: TGTGCCAGCAGTTACTCCTCGAATCAGAACACTGAAGCTTTCTTT.

V is TRBV5-6 and J is TRBJ2-7; TRBD1 matches at 8 bases. The CDR3 totals 14 residues. With 4 bases clipped from V and 3 bases from J, the junction kept 6 bases outside the gene matches. The germline gives CDR1 SGHDT, CDR2 YYEEEE. The CDR3 DNA reads TGTGCCAGCAGCCCGGACAGGGTTAGCTACGAGCAGTACTTC. Protein sequence: CASSPDRVSYEQYF.

This clonotype was picked up a small number of times. The V and J genes are TRBV20-1 and TRBJ1-1; D unresolved. CDR3 length: 11 amino acids. Trimming took 0 bases from V and 7 from J, leaving 6 bases between them. Looked up from germline, CDR1 is DFQATT and CDR2 is SNEGSKA (reference sequence). The CDR3 region has the DNA TGCAGTGCTAGAGATAACTTTGAAGCTTTCTTT. Translation: CSARDNFEAFF.

The rearrangement joins TRBV11-2 to TRBJ2-3; D possibly corresponds to TRBD2 (6 bases). The V gene lost 4 bases and the J gene lost 5 bases, with 13 bases spanning the gap. Germline lookup yields CDR1 SGHAT and CDR2 FQNNGV. The CDR3 extends over 14 amino acids. The CDR3, as DNA: TGTGCCAGCAGCTCCGGGATCGGGGGAGATACGCAGTATTTT. Encoded protein: CASSSGIGGDTQYF. Combining the CDR3 with reference TRBV11-2 and TRBJ2-3 gives the whole variable domain EAGVAQSPRYKIIEKRQSVAFWCNPISGHATLYWYQQILGQGPKLLIQFQNNGVVDDSQLPKDRFSAERLKGVDSTLKIQPAKLEDSAVYLCASSSGIGGDTQYFGPGTRLTVL.

Concerning this clonotype itself: The CDR3 end shows no conserved phenylalanine or tryptophan, and so a read error is likely. The chain employs TRBV3-1 and TRBJ2-5, with 8 bases identical to TRBD2. V lost 0 bases to trimming and J lost 1 base; unmatched junction nucleotides: 19. CDR3 size: 21 residues. Germline CDR1 reads LGHDT; CDR2 reads YNNKEL (reference sequence). The CDR3 DNA sequence: TGTGCCAGCAGCCAAGAGAGGGGCCGAACGGGGGGGGCCCGCTCCCAAGAGACCCAGTACTCC. It yields the protein CASSQERGRTGGARSQETQYS.

As DNA, the CDR3 is TGTGCCACCCTAGGATTAACCGGGGAGCTGTTTTTT. Protein product: CATLGLTGELFF. The J gene is TRBJ2-2, the V gene TRBV12-3 or TRBV12-4; D not resolved. The CDR3 has 12 residues. V gave up 10 bases and J gave up 5 bases, with 11 bases separating them.

The rearrangement uses TRBV6-5 and TRBJ2-7; possibly TRBD1 for D (6 bases). The germline V gene encodes CDR1 MNHEY and CDR2 SVGAGI. V was pared by 9 bases and J by 2 bases, with 23 bases between. The length of the CDR3 is 16 residues. The CDR3 region is CASILSARDKAYEQYF. The DNA of the CDR3 is TGTGCCAGTATACTATCTGCCCGGGACAAAGCCTACGAGCAGTACTTC.